The sequence of this TCR beta chain was determined in a study of blood T cell repertoires in COVID-19. Germline V gene sequence: CDR1 SGHDN, CDR2 FVKESK. With 0 bases removed from V and 6 bases from J, the gap between germline ends came to 17 bases. This CDR3 spans 17 amino acids. Sequencing was performed with immunoSEQ multiplex PCR; in TCRdb, only in-frame clones are kept and a portion is missing. The sample records approximately 100,000 clones, about 80% being singletons. This clone turned up a few times. Sequences were obtained from peripheral blood. The TCR was taken from a woman aged 55-70 years with acute or convalescent COVID-19. The chain is built from TRBV14 and TRBJ2-2; maybe TRBD2 (6 bases). The CDR3, as DNA: TGTGCCAGCAGCCAAGATCCCGGGACTCTGGTTTCCGGGGAGCTGTTTTTT. Its protein is CASSQDPGTLVSGELFF.